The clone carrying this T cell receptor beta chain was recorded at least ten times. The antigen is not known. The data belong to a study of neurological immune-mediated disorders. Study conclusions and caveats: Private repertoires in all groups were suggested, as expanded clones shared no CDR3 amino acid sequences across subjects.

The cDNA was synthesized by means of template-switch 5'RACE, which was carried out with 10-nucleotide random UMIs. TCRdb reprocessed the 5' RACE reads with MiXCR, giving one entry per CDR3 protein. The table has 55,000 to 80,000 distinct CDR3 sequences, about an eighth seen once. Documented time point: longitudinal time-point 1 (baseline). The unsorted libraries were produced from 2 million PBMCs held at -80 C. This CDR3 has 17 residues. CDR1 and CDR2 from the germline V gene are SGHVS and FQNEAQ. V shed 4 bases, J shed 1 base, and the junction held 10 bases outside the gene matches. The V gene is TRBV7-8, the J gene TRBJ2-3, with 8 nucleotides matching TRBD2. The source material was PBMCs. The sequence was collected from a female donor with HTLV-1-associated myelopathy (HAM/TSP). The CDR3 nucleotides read TGTGCCAGCAGCTGGGGGATGGCGGGGGGCCGCACAGATACGCAGTATTTT. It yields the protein CASSWGMAGGRTDTQYF. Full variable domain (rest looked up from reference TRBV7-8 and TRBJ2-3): GAGVSQSPRYKVAKRGQDVALRCDPISGHVSLFWYQQALGQGPEFLTYFQNEAQLDKSGLPSDRFFAERPEGSVSTLKIQRTQQEDSAVYLCASSWGMAGGRTDTQYFGPGTRLTVL.